Shown below are 8 T cell receptor beta chains from a single sample sequenced in a study of PD-1 blockade in mismatch repair-deficient tumors. Profiled with immunoSEQ multiplex PCR; TCRdb holds only in-frame clones, not every one. The sample records tens of thousands of clones, more than 75% being singletons. Here the sequenced sample was peripheral blood, taken 4 weeks after starting pembrolizumab. These receptors were taken from an adult with mismatch repair-deficient cancer.

The chain carries TRBV21-1 and TRBJ2-7; the table's D call of TRBD2 was not tested on the DNA. TRBV21-1 is described as a pseudogene. CDR3 size: 15 residues. The CDR3 nucleotides are TGTGCCAGCAGCACTAAGCGGGAGGGCCAGGACGAGCAGTACTTC. Residues: CASSTKREGQDEQYF.

The sample holds a few counts of this clone. The chain employs TRBV19 and TRBJ1-1, with 7 bases aligning to TRBD1. Trimming removed 5 bases from V and 6 bases from J; junction bases left unmatched: 3. The CDR3 runs to 12 residues. Germline loops: CDR1 LNHDA, CDR2 SQIVND (reference sequence). For the CDR3, the DNA is TGTGCCAGTAGTCCTGGGACAGCTGAAGCTTTCTTT. Its translation: CASSPGTAEAFF.

This clone was counted a few times. V usage is TRBV7-9 and J usage is TRBJ1-2; D is uncertain. This CDR3 comprises 15 residues. Germline lookup yields CDR1 SEHNR and CDR2 FQNEAQ (reference sequence). Trimming left V 4 bases short and J 2 bases short, with 14 bases between. The DNA of the CDR3 is TGTGCCAGCAGCTCCGAAGGGCTGGGAAACTATGGCTACACCTTC. Encoded protein: CASSSEGLGNYGYTF.

V is TRBV7-2 and J is TRBJ2-5; perhaps TRBD2 as D (5 bases). The DNA matches TRBJ2-7 better at its end, which makes the J call doubtful. Per germline, CDR1 SGHTA and CDR2 FQGNSA. The CDR3 is 15 residues long. CDR3 residues: CASSLADSVTYEQYF. In DNA form, the CDR3 reads TGTGCCAGCAGCTTAGCTGATAGCGTTACCTACGAGCAGTACTTC.

This clone came up once. The V and J genes are TRBV7-9 and TRBJ2-3; D unresolved. The V gene lost 1 base and the J gene lost 0 bases, with 5 bases spanning the gap. CDR1 is SEHNR and CDR2 is FQNEAQ in the germline V gene (reference sequence). This CDR3 has 14 amino acids. The CDR3 nucleotides read TGTGCCAGCAGCTTAGGAGCGAGCACAGATACGCAGTATTTT. Translation: CASSLGASTDTQYF.

This chain connects TRBV9 to TRBJ2-2; 12 bases are shared with TRBD1. Unmatched junction bases numbered 6, after V lost 6 bases and J lost 0 bases. Germline values: CDR1 SGDLS, CDR2 YYNGEE. The CDR3 runs 17 residues. CDR3 region: CASTGTGGAPNTGELFF. CDR3 DNA sequence: TGTGCCAGCACCGGGACAGGGGGCGCCCCGAACACCGGGGAGCTGTTTTTT.

The rearrangement links TRBV29-1 to TRBJ2-7, with 10 bases fitting TRBD2. Germline assignment: CDR1 SQVTM and CDR2 ANQGSEA. This CDR3 has 12 amino acids. After removal of 7 bases from V and 3 bases from J, the junction contained 3 bases not matched to a gene. The CDR3 DNA reads TGCAGCGCCCGACTAGCGGGCTACGAGCAGTACTTC. Its translation is CSARLAGYEQYF.

V is TRBV9 and J is TRBJ2-1; 9 bases are shared with TRBD2. Germline-derived CDR1 and CDR2 are SGDLS and YYNGEE. This CDR3 contains 16 residues. J lost 4 bases, V lost 0 bases, and 5 bases had no gene match. The chain's CDR3 is CASSVVSSGVYNEQFF. The DNA for the CDR3 is TGTGCCAGCAGCGTAGTTTCTAGCGGGGTTTACAATGAGCAGTTCTTC.